These T cell receptor beta chains were read from a single sample in a study of cytomegalovirus exposure and HLA in healthy donors. Sequenced by immunoSEQ multiplex PCR; TCRdb stores in-frame clones only, minus some. The sample contains approximately 59,000 clones, approximately 64% of which appear only once. Sequencing used PBMCs. Every receptor here comes from a man in his forties or fifties in good health and CMV-seropositive. Each CDR3 is given with its conserved first and last residue. Each record gives: D gene, J gene, V gene, CDR3 protein. D genes are given only for firm matches.

TRBD1 | NA | TRBV6-5 | CASRETGTGTYEQYF
NA | TRBJ1-1 | TRBV5-6 | CASSLETGLNTEAFF
TRBD1 | TRBJ2-7 | TRBV7-2 | CASSASQGSYEQYF
TRBD2 | TRBJ2-7 | TRBV7-9 | CASGDGGGSSYEQYF
TRBD1 | TRBJ2-6 | TRBV18 | CASSRRTGGPGANVLTF
TRBD1 | TRBJ1-1 | TRBV10-3 | CAVHPGQGAEGNTEAFF
TRBD1 | TRBJ2-7 | TRBV6-1 | CASRGTGGFYEQYF
NA | TRBJ2-7 | TRBV7-9 | CSSSFPRAAPTRYEQYF
NA | TRBJ2-3 | TRBV9 | CASSVSFAGGTDTQYF
TRBD2 | TRBJ2-7 | TRBV13 | CASSLEGLAGYEQYF
NA | TRBJ1-5 | TRBV7-2 | CASSLEENQPQHF
NA | TRBJ1-2 | TRBV10-3 | CAIKPRGYGYTF
NA | TRBJ2-2 | TRBV29-1 | CSVANRTETGELFF
NA | TRBJ1-1 | TRBV10-3 | CAIGGTNTEAFF
NA | TRBJ2-5 | TRBV4-1 | CASSQGTAGETQYF
TRBD1 | TRBJ2-7 | TRBV20-1 | CSVGRGNEQYF
NA | TRBJ1-1 | TRBV7-9 | CASSSYVLQTGSYTEAFF
TRBD1 | TRBJ2-7 | TRBV29-1 | CSVGAGQGLEQYF
TRBD1 | TRBJ2-1 | TRBV4-3 | CASSQETGTGDLYEQFF
TRBD1 | TRBJ1-1 | TRBV28 | CASSFSGGTEAFF
TRBD2 | TRBJ2-7 | TRBV7-9 | CASSLERWASGNPYEQYF
NA | TRBJ2-7 | TRBV7-2 | CASSKGGGEQYF
TRBD1 | TRBJ2-1 | TRBV4-2 | CASSHNFGTGYDNEQFF
TRBD2 | TRBJ2-1 | TRBV18 | CASSPLPTSGNIPRGQFF
NA | TRBJ1-4 | TRBV18 | CASSPRTGIEKLFF
NA | TRBJ1-1 | TRBV27 | CASTPVKPRWAMNTEAFF
TRBD1 | TRBJ2-7 | TRBV18 | CASSPPVRDRSYEQYF
TRBD1 | TRBJ2-3 | TRBV29-1 | CSVGRQGATDTQYF
TRBD1 | TRBJ2-7 | TRBV23-1 | CASSHPRDRVPSRHEQYF
NA | TRBJ2-3 | TRBV11-2 | CASSPQGAGDTQYF
TRBD1 | TRBJ2-5 | TRBV2 | CASPTGTGVVGTQYF
TRBD1 | TRBJ1-2 | TRBV18 | CASSIQGDYGYTF
TRBD2 | TRBJ2-5 | TRBV5-4 | CASSSGLAGPQETQYF
TRBD1 | TRBJ2-7 | TRBV12-5 | CASGLKPDRVEQYF
TRBD2 | TRBJ2-2 | TRBV2 | CASTEGWGGTGELFF
TRBD1 | TRBJ1-1 | TRBV7-2 | CASSHHRGQGDEAFF
TRBD2 | TRBJ2-7 | TRBV5-1 | CASSWGGDYEQYF
TRBD1 | NA | TRBV10-3 | CAISWGTGPSYEQYF
TRBD2 | TRBJ2-2 | TRBV4-2 | CASSQGASGRPGTGELFF
NA | TRBJ1-2 | TRBV6-6 | CASSHGQYYGYTF
NA | TRBJ2-1 | TRBV9 | CASAAPRFGTYNEQFF
NA | TRBJ1-1 | TRBV6-5 | CATMRGVATEAFF
TRBD2 | TRBJ2-1 | TRBV10-3 | CAISELLAGGQDEQFF
NA | TRBJ2-5 | TRBV6-6 | CASSQEAGRETQYF
NA | TRBJ2-2 | TRBV9 | CASSVGSLGELFF
TRBD2 | TRBJ2-1 | TRBV11-3 | CASSRGLAGGHNEQFF
TRBD2 | TRBJ2-3 | TRBV7-2 | CASSLVIAGGGTDTQYF